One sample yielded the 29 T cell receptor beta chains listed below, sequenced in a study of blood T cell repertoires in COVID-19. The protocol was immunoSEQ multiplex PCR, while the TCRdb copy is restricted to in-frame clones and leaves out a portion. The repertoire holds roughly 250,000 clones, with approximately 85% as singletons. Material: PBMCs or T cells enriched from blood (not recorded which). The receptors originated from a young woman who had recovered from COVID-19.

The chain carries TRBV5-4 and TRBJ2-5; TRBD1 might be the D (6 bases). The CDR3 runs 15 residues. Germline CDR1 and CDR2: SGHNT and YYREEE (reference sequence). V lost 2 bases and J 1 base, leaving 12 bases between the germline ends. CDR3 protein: CASSFSAGAQETQYF. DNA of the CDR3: TGTGCCAGCAGCTTTTCGGCAGGGGCCCAAGAGACCCAGTACTTC.

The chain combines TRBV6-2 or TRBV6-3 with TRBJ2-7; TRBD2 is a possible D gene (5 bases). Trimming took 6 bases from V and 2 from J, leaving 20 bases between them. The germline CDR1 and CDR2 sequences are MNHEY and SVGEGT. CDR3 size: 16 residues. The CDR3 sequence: CASSPRRGNRPYEQYF. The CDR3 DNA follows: TGTGCCAGCAGCCCACGACGGGGAAACAGACCCTACGAGCAGTACTTC.

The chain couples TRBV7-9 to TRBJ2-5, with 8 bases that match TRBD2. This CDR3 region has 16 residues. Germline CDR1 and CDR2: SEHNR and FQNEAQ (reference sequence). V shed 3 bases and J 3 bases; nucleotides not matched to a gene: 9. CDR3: CASSFKSGLGKETQYF. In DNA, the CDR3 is TGTGCCAGCAGCTTCAAGTCGGGACTAGGGAAAGAGACCCAGTACTTC.

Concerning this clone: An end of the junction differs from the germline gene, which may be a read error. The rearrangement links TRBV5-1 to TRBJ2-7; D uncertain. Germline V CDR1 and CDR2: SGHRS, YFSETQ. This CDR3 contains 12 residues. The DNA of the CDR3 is TGCGCCAGCCGATTGGCCTCCGACGAGCAGTACTTC. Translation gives CASRLASDEQYF.

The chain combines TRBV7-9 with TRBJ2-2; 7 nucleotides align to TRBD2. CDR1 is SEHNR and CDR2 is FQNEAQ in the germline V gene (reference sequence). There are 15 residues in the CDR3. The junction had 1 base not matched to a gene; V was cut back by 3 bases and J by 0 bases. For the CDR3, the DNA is TGTGCCAGCAGCTTGGGACTAACGAACACCGGGGAGCTGTTTTTT. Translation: CASSLGLTNTGELFF.

CDR3 in DNA: TGTGCCAGCAGCGCCCGGGACAGAGCTAACTATGGCTACACCTTC. Amino acids: CASSARDRANYGYTF. V and J are TRBV7-9 and TRBJ1-2; 7 nucleotides agree with TRBD1. The CDR3 totals 15 residues. Germline V gene sequence: CDR1 SEHNR, CDR2 FQNEAQ (reference sequence). Germline trimming cut 5 bases from V and 0 bases from J; bases unmatched to any gene: 6.

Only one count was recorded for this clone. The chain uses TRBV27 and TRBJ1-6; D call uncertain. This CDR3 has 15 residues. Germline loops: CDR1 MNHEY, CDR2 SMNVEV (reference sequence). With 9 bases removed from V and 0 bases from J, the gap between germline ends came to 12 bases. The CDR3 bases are TGTGCCAGTTGGTCTAGGCTCTCCTATAATTCACCCCTCCACTTT. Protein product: CASWSRLSYNSPLHF.

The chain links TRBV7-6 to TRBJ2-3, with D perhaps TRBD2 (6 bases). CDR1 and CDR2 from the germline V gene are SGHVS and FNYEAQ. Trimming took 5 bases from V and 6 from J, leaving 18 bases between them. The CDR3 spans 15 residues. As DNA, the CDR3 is TGTGCCAGCAGCGAAGTCAATAGCGGTGGGGATACGCAGTATTTT. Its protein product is CASSEVNSGGDTQYF.

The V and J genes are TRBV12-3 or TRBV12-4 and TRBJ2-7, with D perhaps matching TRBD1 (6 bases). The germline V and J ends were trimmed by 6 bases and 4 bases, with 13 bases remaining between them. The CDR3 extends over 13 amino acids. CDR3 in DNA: TGTGCCAGCAGGACATCAGGGGTGTACGAGCAGTACTTC. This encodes CASRTSGVYEQYF.

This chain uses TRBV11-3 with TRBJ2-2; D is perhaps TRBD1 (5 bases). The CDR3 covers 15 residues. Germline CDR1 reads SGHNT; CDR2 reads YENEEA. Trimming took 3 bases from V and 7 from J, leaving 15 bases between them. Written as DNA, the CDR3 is TGTGCCAGCAGCTTGGAAAGGGGCTTACACGGGGAGCTGTTTTTT. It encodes CASSLERGLHGELFF.

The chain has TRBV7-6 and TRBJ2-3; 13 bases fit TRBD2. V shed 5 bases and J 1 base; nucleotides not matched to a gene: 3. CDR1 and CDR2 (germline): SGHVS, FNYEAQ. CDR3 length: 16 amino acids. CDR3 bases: TGTGCCAGCAGCGTTGGGACTAGCGGGGGCACAGATACGCAGTATTTT. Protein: CASSVGTSGGTDTQYF. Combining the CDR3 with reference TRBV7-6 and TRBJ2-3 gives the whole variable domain GAGVSQSPRYKVTKRGQDVALRCDPISGHVSLYWYRQALGQGPEFLTYFNYEAQQDKSGLPNDRFSAERPEGSISTLTIQRTEQRDSAMYRCASSVGTSGGTDTQYFGPGTRLTVL.

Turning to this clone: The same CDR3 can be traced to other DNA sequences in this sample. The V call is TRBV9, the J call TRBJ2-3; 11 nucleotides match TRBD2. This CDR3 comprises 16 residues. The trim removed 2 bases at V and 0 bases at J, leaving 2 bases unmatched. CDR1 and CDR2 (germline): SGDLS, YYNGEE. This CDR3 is CASSVGTSGSTDTQYF. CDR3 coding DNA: TGTGCCAGCAGCGTGGGGACTAGCGGAAGCACAGATACGCAGTATTTT.

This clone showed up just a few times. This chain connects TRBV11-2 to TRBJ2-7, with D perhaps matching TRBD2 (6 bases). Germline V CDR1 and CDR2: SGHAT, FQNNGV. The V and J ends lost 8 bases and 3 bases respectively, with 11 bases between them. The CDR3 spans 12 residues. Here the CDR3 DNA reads TGTGCCAGCGGGGGGTGGAGCTACGAGCAGTACTTC. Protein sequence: CASGGWSYEQYF. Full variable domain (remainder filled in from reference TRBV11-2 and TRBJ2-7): EAGVAQSPRYKIIEKRQSVAFWCNPISGHATLYWYQQILGQGPKLLIQFQNNGVVDDSQLPKDRFSAERLKGVDSTLKIQPAKLEDSAVYLCASGGWSYEQYFGPGTRLTVT.

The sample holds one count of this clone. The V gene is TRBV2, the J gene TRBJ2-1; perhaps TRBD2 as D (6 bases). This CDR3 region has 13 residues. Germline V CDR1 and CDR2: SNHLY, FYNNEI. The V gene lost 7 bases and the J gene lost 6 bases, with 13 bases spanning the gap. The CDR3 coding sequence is TGTGCCAGCAATGGTGCGGGGATCAATGAGCAGTTCTTC. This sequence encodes CASNGAGINEQFF.

The CDR3 DNA follows: TGCGCCAGCAGCTCCGGACTAGCGGGGGCATCCTACAATGAGCAGTTCTTC. Translating gives CASSSGLAGASYNEQFF. The V and J genes are TRBV5-1 and TRBJ2-1, with 13 positions matching TRBD2. V lost 3 bases to trimming and J lost 1 base; unmatched junction nucleotides: 4. Germline V gene sequence: CDR1 SGHRS, CDR2 YFSETQ. The CDR3 consists of 17 residues.

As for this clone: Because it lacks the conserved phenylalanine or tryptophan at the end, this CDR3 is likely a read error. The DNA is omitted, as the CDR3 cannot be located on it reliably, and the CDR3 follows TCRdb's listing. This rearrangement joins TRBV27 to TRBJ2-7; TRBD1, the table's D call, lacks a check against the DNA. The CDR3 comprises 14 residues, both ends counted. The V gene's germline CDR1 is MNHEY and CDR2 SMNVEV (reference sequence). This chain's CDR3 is CASSAATGGYEPYL.

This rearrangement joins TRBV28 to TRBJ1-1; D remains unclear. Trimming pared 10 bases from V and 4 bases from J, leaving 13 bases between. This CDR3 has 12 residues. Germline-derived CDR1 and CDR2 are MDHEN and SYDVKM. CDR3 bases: TGTGCCACGAGATCACGGGGCACTGAAGCTTTCTTT. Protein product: CATRSRGTEAFF.

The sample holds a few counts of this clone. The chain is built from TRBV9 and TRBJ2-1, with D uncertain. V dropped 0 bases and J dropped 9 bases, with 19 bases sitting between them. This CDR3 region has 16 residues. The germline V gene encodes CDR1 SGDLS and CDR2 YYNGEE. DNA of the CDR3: TGTGCCAGCAGCGTAGCCCGCGGCCCGCCTTCGGGTGAGCAGTTCTTC. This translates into CASSVARGPPSGEQFF.

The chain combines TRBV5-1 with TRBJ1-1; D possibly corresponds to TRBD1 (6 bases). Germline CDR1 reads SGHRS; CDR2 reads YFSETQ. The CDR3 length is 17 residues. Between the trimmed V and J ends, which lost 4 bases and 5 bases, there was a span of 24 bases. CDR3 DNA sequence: TGCGCCAGCAGCGGTGGGGTCTTCGGGGGGCTGGGTACTGAAGCTTTCTTT. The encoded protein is CASSGGVFGGLGTEAFF.

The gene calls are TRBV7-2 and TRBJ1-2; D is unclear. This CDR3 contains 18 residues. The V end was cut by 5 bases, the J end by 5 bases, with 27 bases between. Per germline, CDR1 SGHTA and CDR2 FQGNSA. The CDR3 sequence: CASSVDPARARIRYGYTF. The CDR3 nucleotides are TGTGCCAGCAGCGTAGACCCTGCGAGGGCGCGAATTCGGTATGGCTACACCTTC.

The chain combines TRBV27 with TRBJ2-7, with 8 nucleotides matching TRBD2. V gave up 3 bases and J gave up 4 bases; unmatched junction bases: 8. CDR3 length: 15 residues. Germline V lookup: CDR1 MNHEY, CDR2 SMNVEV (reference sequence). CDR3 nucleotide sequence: TGTGCCAGCAGTTTGGGGTCGCGGGGGGTTTACGAGCAGTACTTC. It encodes CASSLGSRGVYEQYF.

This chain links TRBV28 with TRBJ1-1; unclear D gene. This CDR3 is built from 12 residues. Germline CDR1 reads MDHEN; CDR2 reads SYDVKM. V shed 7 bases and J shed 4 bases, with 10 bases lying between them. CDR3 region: CASTPSSTEAFF. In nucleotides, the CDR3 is TGTGCCAGCACCCCTAGCAGCACTGAAGCTTTCTTT.

The CDR3: CASSLVGRASDEQFF. The CDR3 nucleotides are TGTGCCAGCAGTTTGGTCGGGAGGGCCAGCGATGAGCAGTTCTTC. V usage is TRBV28 and J usage is TRBJ2-1, with 8 bases that match TRBD2. From germline, CDR1 is MDHEN and CDR2 SYDVKM. V shed 3 bases and J 8 bases; nucleotides not matched to a gene: 9. The CDR3 has 15 residues.

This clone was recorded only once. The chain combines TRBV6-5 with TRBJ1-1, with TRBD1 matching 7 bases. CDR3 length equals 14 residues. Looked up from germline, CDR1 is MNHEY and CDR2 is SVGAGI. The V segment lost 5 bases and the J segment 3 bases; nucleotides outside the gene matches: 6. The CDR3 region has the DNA TGTGCCAGCAGTCGACAGGGTAAGGACACTGAAGCTTTCTTT. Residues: CASSRQGKDTEAFF.

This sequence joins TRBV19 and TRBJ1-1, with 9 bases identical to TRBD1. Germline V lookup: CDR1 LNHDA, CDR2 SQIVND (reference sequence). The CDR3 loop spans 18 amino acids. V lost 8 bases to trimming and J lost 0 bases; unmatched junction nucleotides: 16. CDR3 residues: CASGAGTGLLGMNTEAFF. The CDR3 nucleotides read TGTGCCAGTGGAGCCGGGACAGGGTTATTAGGGATGAACACTGAAGCTTTCTTT.

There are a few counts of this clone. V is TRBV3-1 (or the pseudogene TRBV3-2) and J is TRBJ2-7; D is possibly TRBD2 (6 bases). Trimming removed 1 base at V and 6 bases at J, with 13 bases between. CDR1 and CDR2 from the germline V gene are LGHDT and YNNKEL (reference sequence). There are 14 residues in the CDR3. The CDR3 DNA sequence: TGTGCCAGCAGCCAAGGAATGGAGGGTAGCGAGCAGTACTTC. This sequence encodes CASSQGMEGSEQYF.

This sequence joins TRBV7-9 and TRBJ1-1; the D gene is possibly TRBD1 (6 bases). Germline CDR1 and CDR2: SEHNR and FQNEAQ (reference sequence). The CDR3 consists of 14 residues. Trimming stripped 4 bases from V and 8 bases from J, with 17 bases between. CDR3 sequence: CASSSQGLGLEAFF. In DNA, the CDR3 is TGTGCCAGCAGCTCTCAGGGGCTCGGATTGGAAGCTTTCTTT.

CDR3 region: CASSQWADNSPLHF. The CDR3 nucleotides are TGTGCCAGCAGTCAATGGGCCGATAATTCACCCCTCCACTTT. The rearrangement joins TRBV27 to TRBJ1-6, with no clear D. The CDR3 runs 14 residues. CDR1 and CDR2 (germline): MNHEY, SMNVEV (reference sequence). The germline V and J ends were trimmed by 5 bases and 5 bases, with 10 bases remaining between them.

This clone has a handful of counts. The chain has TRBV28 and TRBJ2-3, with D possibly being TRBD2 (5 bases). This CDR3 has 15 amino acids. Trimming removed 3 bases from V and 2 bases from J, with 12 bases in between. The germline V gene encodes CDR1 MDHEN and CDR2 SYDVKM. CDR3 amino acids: CASSFLKAATDTQYF. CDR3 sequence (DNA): TGTGCCAGCAGTTTCTTAAAAGCGGCCACAGATACGCAGTATTTT.